This T cell receptor (beta chain) was documented in a study of cytomegalovirus exposure and HLA in healthy donors. Overall study findings and caveats: Most TCR beta V segments were productive about 87% or about 30% of the time in an earlier analysis.

V was cut by 3 bases and J by 5 bases, with 11 bases left in between. This CDR3 is built from 13 residues. From germline, CDR1 is GTSNPN and CDR2 SVGIG (reference sequence). This clone was detected only once. Its antigen is not identified. This PCR relied on a set of 60 Vbeta primers and 13 Jbeta primers. The assay was immunoSEQ multiplex PCR, and TCRdb's table has in-frame clones only and misses some. Among over 150,000 clones listed, roughly three quarters were seen once. V gene TRBV30 combines with J gene TRBJ1-5, with D maybe TRBD1 (6 bases). The sample was PBMCs. The source of this sequence is a male donor in good health and CMV-seronegative. The CDR3 here is CAWRAQGDQPQHF. The CDR3 DNA reads as TGTGCCTGGAGGGCACAGGGAGATCAGCCCCAGCATTTT.